These 31 T cell receptor beta chains share one sample of origin, sequenced in a study of T cell responses to AZD1222 COVID-19 vaccine. Data came from immunoSEQ multiplex PCR; TCRdb stores just in-frame clones and leaves some out. Seen here are around 160,000 clones, 90% to 95% observed once, and the top ten hold roughly 3.8%. This material consisted of peripheral blood, taken 28 days after the second AZD1222 dose. These receptors originate from an adult who received the AZD1222 COVID-19 vaccine.

The rearrangement links TRBV3-1 (or the pseudogene TRBV3-2) to TRBJ2-5; the D is unclear. Trimming left V 0 bases short and J 3 bases short, with 8 bases between. The CDR3 consists of 14 residues. CDR1 is LGHDT, CDR2 YNNKEL, per germline (reference sequence). DNA for the CDR3: TGTGCCAGCAGCCAAGATCCAACAGAAGAGACCCAGTACTTC. As protein: CASSQDPTEETQYF.

The CDR3 DNA reads as TGTGCCAGCAGCTTAGACAGCTATTCCTACGAGCAGTACTTC. This translates into CASSLDSYSYEQYF. The chain combines TRBV7-2 with TRBJ2-7; D unclear. The germline CDR1 and CDR2 sequences are SGHTA and FQGNSA. V was shortened by 1 base and J by 1 base, with 8 bases between the two germline ends. There are 14 residues in the CDR3.

The chain combines TRBV30 with TRBJ1-1, with D unresolved. Germline CDR1 GTSNPN, CDR2 SVGIG (reference sequence). The ends were cut back, 4 bases at V and 1 base at J, with 10 bases in the middle. The CDR3 has 13 amino acids. The CDR3 nucleotides are TGTGCCTGGACCCTCCCCCCGAACACTGAAGCTTTCTTT. Its translation: CAWTLPPNTEAFF. The whole variable domain, remainder taken from reference TRBV30 and TRBJ1-1, is SQTIHQWPATLVQPVGSPLSLECTVEGTSNPNLYWYRQAAGRGLQLLFYSVGIGQISSEVPQNLSASRPQDRQFILSSKKLLLSDSGFYLCAWTLPPNTEAFFGQGTRLTVV.

V is TRBV6-5 and J is TRBJ1-1, with D tentatively TRBD1 (6 bases). The CDR3 extends over 14 amino acids. V was cut by 6 bases and J by 0 bases, with 11 bases left in between. Germline values: CDR1 MNHEY, CDR2 SVGAGI. CDR3 coding DNA: TGTGCCAGCAGAAGGACAGACCTGAACACTGAAGCTTTCTTT. Translated, it gives CASRRTDLNTEAFF.

This chain connects TRBV5-4 to TRBJ2-3; 7 bases align to TRBD2. The CDR3 spans 13 residues. Per the germline V gene, CDR1 is SGHNT and CDR2 is YYREEE (reference sequence). The trim removed 4 bases at V and 5 bases at J, leaving 4 bases unmatched. CDR3 sequence (DNA): TGTGCCAGCAGCGCTGCGGGAGAAGATACGCAGTATTTT. Its protein product is CASSAAGEDTQYF.

The chain recombines TRBV6-2 or TRBV6-3 with TRBJ2-2, with D perhaps matching TRBD1 or TRBD2 (5 bases each). Per the germline V gene, CDR1 is MNHEY and CDR2 is SVGEGT. This CDR3 contains 13 residues. The V and J ends lost 5 bases and 9 bases respectively, with 13 bases between them. The CDR3 sequence is CASSGSRGRELFF. CDR3 nucleotide sequence: TGTGCCAGCAGTGGGAGCCGGGGACGGGAGCTGTTTTTT.

On this clone: Within the sample, other DNA sequences also encode this same CDR3. This rearrangement joins TRBV5-1 to TRBJ2-2, with 11 bases aligning to TRBD2. The CDR3 loop spans 16 amino acids. The trim removed 0 bases at V and 4 bases at J, leaving 2 bases unmatched. Germline V lookup: CDR1 SGHRS, CDR2 YFSETQ. The CDR3 is CASSLDGLAGTGELFF. DNA for the CDR3: TGCGCCAGCAGCTTGGACGGACTAGCGGGCACCGGGGAGCTGTTTTTT.

The chain recombines TRBV27 with TRBJ1-1; D is unclear. The V gene lost 2 bases and the J gene lost 4 bases, with 20 bases spanning the gap. The CDR3 loop spans 17 amino acids. The germline gives CDR1 MNHEY, CDR2 SMNVEV (reference sequence). CDR3 in DNA: TGTGCCAGCAGTTTACACCCAACTGGTGGGCAGAGCACTGAAGCTTTCTTT. Its protein product is CASSLHPTGGQSTEAFF.

The genes are TRBV11-2 and TRBJ1-1; D is ambiguous. The length of the CDR3 is 13 residues. CDR1 and CDR2 from the germline V gene are SGHAT and FQNNGV. V lost 3 bases and J 3 bases, leaving 8 bases between the germline ends. CDR3 loop: CASSFSRDTEAFF. The CDR3 DNA sequence: TGTGCCAGCAGCTTCTCTAGGGACACTGAAGCTTTCTTT.

The chain recombines TRBV30 with TRBJ2-1, with a possible D match to TRBD2 (5 bases). CDR3 length: 14 amino acids. The ends were cut back, 2 bases at V and 6 bases at J, with 14 bases in the middle. Germline CDR1 reads GTSNPN; CDR2 reads SVGIG (reference sequence). For the CDR3, the DNA is TGTGCCTGGAGTCAAGGGCTAGCAGCCAATGAGCAGTTCTTC. Its protein is CAWSQGLAANEQFF.

The chain joins TRBV3-1 (or the pseudogene TRBV3-2) to TRBJ2-7; 8 bases line up with TRBD2. Germline loops: CDR1 LGHDT, CDR2 YNNKEL (reference sequence). The CDR3 runs to 15 residues. V was pared by 4 bases and J by 4 bases, with 9 bases of the junction left unmatched. CDR3 sequence: CASSPVWRGDYEQYF. The DNA of the CDR3 is TGTGCCAGCAGCCCCGTTTGGCGGGGGGATTACGAGCAGTACTTC.

The V call is TRBV14, the J call TRBJ1-1; maybe TRBD1 (6 bases). The germline CDR1 and CDR2 sequences are SGHDN and FVKESK. The ends were cut back, 4 bases at V and 5 bases at J, with 17 bases in the middle. The CDR3 is made up of 15 amino acids. CDR3 loop: CASSPPGAWGTEAFF. CDR3 DNA sequence: TGTGCCAGCAGCCCACCAGGGGCCTGGGGAACTGAAGCTTTCTTT.

V is TRBV9 and J is TRBJ1-1; D remains unclear. The CDR3 consists of 15 residues. Germline CDR1 and CDR2: SGDLS and YYNGEE. Trimming stripped 0 bases from V and 6 bases from J, with 15 bases between. The CDR3 reads CASSVGPSINSEAFF. CDR3 in DNA: TGTGCCAGCAGCGTAGGACCCTCCATCAACTCTGAAGCTTTCTTT.

This clone has just a few counts. This rearrangement joins TRBV7-9 to TRBJ1-1; D is undetermined. The germline CDR1 and CDR2 sequences are SEHNR and FQNEAQ (reference sequence). This CDR3 spans 11 amino acids. V lost 9 bases and J 3 bases, leaving 8 bases between the germline ends. The CDR3 nucleotides read TGTGCCAGTAAAATGGACACTGAAGCTTTCTTT. The encoded protein is CASKMDTEAFF.

The gene calls are TRBV29-1 and TRBJ1-6; 8 bases align to TRBD1. V shed 4 bases and J 5 bases; nucleotides not matched to a gene: 10. Germline CDR1 SQVTM, CDR2 ANQGSEA. This CDR3 has 16 residues. The CDR3, as DNA: TGCAGCGTTGGCTTGGCCAGGGACAGGCATAATTCACCCCTCCACTTT. Protein product: CSVGLARDRHNSPLHF. Full variable domain (outside the CDR3, taken from reference TRBV29-1 and TRBJ1-6): SAVISQKPSRDICQRGTSLTIQCQVDSQVTMMFWYRQQPGQSLTLIATANQGSEATYESGFVIDKFPISRPNLTFSTLTVSNMSPEDSSIYLCSVGLARDRHNSPLHFGNGTRLTVT.

V and J are TRBV7-3 and TRBJ2-1; D gene unclear. Germline assignment: CDR1 SGHTA and CDR2 FQGTGA. CDR3 length equals 16 residues. The V gene lost 1 base and the J gene lost 8 bases, with 18 bases spanning the gap. The CDR3 DNA reads as TGTGCCAGCAGCTTAATACCCAGAGTAGAGTGGGATGAGCAGTTCTTC. Amino acids: CASSLIPRVEWDEQFF.

The V call is TRBV24-1, the J call TRBJ1-1, with D maybe TRBD1 (5 bases). Germline V gives CDR1 KGHDR, CDR2 SFDVKD. V was clipped by 2 bases and J by 7 bases, with 10 bases between them. The CDR3 covers 13 residues. The CDR3 DNA follows: TGTGCCACCAGTGATTGGGGGGGGATTGAAGCTTTCTTT. As protein: CATSDWGGIEAFF.

The V gene is TRBV19, the J gene TRBJ2-1; D call uncertain. Trimming took off 3 bases at V and 6 bases at J, with 12 bases between the two ends. This CDR3 comprises 14 residues. Germline V gene sequence: CDR1 LNHDA, CDR2 SQIVND (reference sequence). CDR3 DNA: TGTGCCAGTAGTATCCGGAGAGGCTTCAATGAGCAGTTCTTC. This codes for CASSIRRGFNEQFF.

The V and J genes are TRBV7-2 and TRBJ1-1, with D maybe TRBD1 (6 bases). Germline V gives CDR1 SGHTA, CDR2 FQGNSA. This CDR3 is 15 amino acids long. V was pared by 4 bases and J by 2 bases, with 14 bases between. In nucleotides, the CDR3 is TGTGCCAGCAGCTCACAGGGTCGGGGAAACACTGAAGCTTTCTTT. Its protein is CASSSQGRGNTEAFF.

This chain joins TRBV19 and TRBJ2-2; the match to TRBD2 covers 16 bases. The V gene's germline CDR1 is LNHDA and CDR2 SQIVND (reference sequence). The CDR3 totals 17 residues. V lost 4 bases and J lost 7; bases outside the gene matches: 6. The CDR3 loop reads CASSKGLAGGLFGELFF. CDR3 in DNA: TGTGCCAGTAGTAAGGGACTAGCGGGGGGGCTTTTCGGGGAGCTGTTTTTT.

The chain carries TRBV30 and TRBJ1-5; D unclear. V shed 0 bases and J shed 4 bases, with 7 bases lying between them. CDR1 and CDR2 (germline): GTSNPN, SVGIG (reference sequence). The CDR3 runs 13 residues. The CDR3 protein is CAWSVEVNQPQHF. The CDR3 DNA is TGTGCCTGGAGTGTAGAAGTGAATCAGCCCCAGCATTTT.

The V and J genes are TRBV5-5 and TRBJ2-7, with 13 bases matching TRBD2. J was trimmed by 6 bases and V by 4 bases; bases with no gene match: 7. Germline V gene sequence: CDR1 SGHKS, CDR2 YYEKEE (reference sequence). This CDR3 has 15 amino acids. CDR3 loop: CASSRTSGRVGEQYF. The CDR3 DNA reads TGTGCCAGCAGCCGGACTAGCGGGAGAGTCGGCGAGCAGTACTTC.

The chain is built from TRBV9 and TRBJ2-3; D is uncertain. The CDR3 loop spans 15 amino acids. CDR1 and CDR2 (germline): SGDLS, YYNGEE. Between the trimmed V and J ends, which lost 0 bases and 1 base, there was a span of 9 bases. As DNA, the CDR3 is TGTGCCAGCAGCGTAGGATGGTCCGGCACAGATACGCAGTATTTT. Encoded protein: CASSVGWSGTDTQYF.

V gene TRBV2 combines with J gene TRBJ1-2, with D maybe TRBD1 (6 bases). V lost 7 bases to trimming and J lost 1 base, with 13 bases between them. The CDR3 totals 14 residues. CDR1 and CDR2 from the germline V gene are SNHLY and FYNNEI. The CDR3 DNA sequence: TGTGCCAGCACGTTAAGGGGGGGTAACTATGGCTACACCTTC. Its translation: CASTLRGGNYGYTF.

The chain joins TRBV28 to TRBJ1-6, with D hard to call. The germline gives CDR1 MDHEN, CDR2 SYDVKM. The V gene lost 6 bases and the J gene lost 1 base, with 16 bases spanning the gap. The CDR3 is made up of 17 amino acids. The CDR3 is CASRDDPTDSYNSPLHF. As DNA, the CDR3 is TGTGCCAGCAGAGACGACCCAACGGATTCCTATAATTCACCCCTCCACTTT.

With regard to this clone: The junction departs from the called germline gene at one end, perhaps through a read error. The chain combines TRBV4-1 with TRBJ2-5; unclear D gene. The CDR3 is 13 amino acids. Germline V gives CDR1 MGHRA, CDR2 YSYEKL. This chain's CDR3 is CARSQLDPKTQYF. In nucleotides, the CDR3 is TGCGCCCGCAGCCAACTGGACCCAAAGACCCAGTACTTC.

The chain combines TRBV7-2 with TRBJ1-2; 11 nucleotides match TRBD1. Trimming at V came to 3 bases and at J to 3 bases, leaving 6 bases not matched to a gene. Germline CDR1 reads SGHTA; CDR2 reads FQGNSA. This CDR3 region has 16 residues. The CDR3 DNA is TGTGCCAGCAGCTTGGGTTCGGACAGGGGGCACTATGGCTACACCTTC. Its translation is CASSLGSDRGHYGYTF. Combining the CDR3 with reference TRBV7-2 and TRBJ1-2 gives the whole variable domain GAGVSQSPSNKVTEKGKDVELRCDPISGHTALYWYRQSLGQGLEFLIYFQGNSAPDKSGLPSDRFSAERTGGSVSTLTIQRTQQEDSAVYLCASSLGSDRGHYGYTFGSGTRLTVV.

The chain combines TRBV18 with TRBJ2-5; D gene uncertain. With 3 bases removed from V and 7 bases from J, the gap between germline ends came to 12 bases. This CDR3 region has 13 residues. Germline V CDR1 and CDR2: KGHSH, LQKENI. CDR3 protein: CASSPLSVGTQYF. The CDR3 nucleotides are TGTGCCAGCTCACCTCTATCGGTTGGGACCCAGTACTTC. Combining the CDR3 with reference TRBV18 and TRBJ2-5 gives the whole variable domain NAGVMQNPRHLVRRRGQEARLRCSPMKGHSHVYWYRQLPEEGLKFMVYLQKENIIDESGMPKERFSAEFPKEGPSILRIQQVVRGDSAAYFCASSPLSVGTQYFGPGTRLLVL.

The rearrangement joins TRBV15 to TRBJ1-2, with D unclear. The CDR3 covers 14 residues. The V gene's germline CDR1 is LNHNV and CDR2 YYDKDF (reference sequence). V shed 0 bases and J shed 6 bases, with 11 bases lying between them. The CDR3: CATSRDPSGNGYTF. CDR3 in DNA: TGTGCCACCAGCAGAGATCCTTCCGGAAATGGCTACACCTTC.

V and J are TRBV15 and TRBJ2-1; 12 positions agree with TRBD2. Looked up from germline, CDR1 is LNHNV and CDR2 is YYDKDF (reference sequence). The J segment lost 3 bases and the V segment lost 3 bases, leaving 3 bases of the junction unmatched. This CDR3 spans 16 amino acids. The DNA for the CDR3 is TGTGCCACCAGCAGGGAACTAGCGGGGGGCTACAATGAGCAGTTCTTC. Translation gives CATSRELAGGYNEQFF. The whole variable domain, filled in from reference TRBV15 and TRBJ2-1, reads DAMVIQNPRYQVTQFGKPVTLSCSQTLNHNVMYWYQQKSSQAPKLLFHYYDKDFNNEADTPDNFQSRRPNTSFCFLDIRSPGLGDTAMYLCATSRELAGGYNEQFFGPGTRLTVL.

V is TRBV5-1 and J is TRBJ2-2; D is ambiguous. V was shortened by 4 bases and J by 2 bases, with 9 bases between the two germline ends. This CDR3 is 14 amino acids long. Germline loops: CDR1 SGHRS, CDR2 YFSETQ. The DNA for the CDR3 is TGCGCCAGCAGCAGGGTCCCAAACACCGGGGAGCTGTTTTTT. Protein sequence: CASSRVPNTGELFF. The full variable domain, its missing parts supplied by reference TRBV5-1 and TRBJ2-2, is KAGVTQTPRYLIKTRGQQVTLSCSPISGHRSVSWYQQTPGQGLQFLFEYFSETQRNKGNFPGRFSGRQFSNSRSEMNVSTLELGDSALYLCASSRVPNTGELFFGEGSRLTVL.